This TCR beta chain was sequenced in a study of T cells in localized non-small cell lung cancer. The trim removed 1 base at V and 5 bases at J, leaving 6 bases unmatched. CDR3 size: 16 residues. CDR1 SGHVS and CDR2 FNYEAQ come from the germline V gene. General observations from the study: The highest T cell clonality was in uninvolved adjacent lung, above tumor. Within adjacent lung there appeared a median around 55 of the top 100 tumor clones.

To note about this clone: Its antigen is as yet unknown.

Sequenced by immunoSEQ multiplex PCR; TCRdb stores in-frame clones only, minus some. The data contain some 85,000 clones, 60% to 85% of them singletons. The chain has TRBV7-6 and TRBJ2-1, with 9 bases identical to TRBD1. The source was PBMCs, collected before any cancer treatment. The clonotype was recovered from a man aged 35-75 years with stage II squamous cell lung carcinoma. The CDR3 loop is CASSLEGQGYDNEQFF. The CDR3 bases are TGTGCCAGCAGCTTAGAGGGACAGGGTTACGACAATGAGCAGTTCTTC.